The count of the clone carrying this T cell receptor beta chain is one. The source of the sample is a study of blood T cell repertoires in COVID-19. Study overall: Sample material is recorded as cDNA or gDNA derived from T cells, B-cell-depleted T cells, or PBMCs.

The repertoire was sequenced with immunoSEQ multiplex PCR; TCRdb's copy has only in-frame clones and lacks some. The sample carries roughly 190,000 clones, 75% to 95% recorded once. The CDR3 extends over 13 amino acids. The germline V and J ends were trimmed by 1 base and 3 bases, with 4 bases remaining between them. CDR1 PRHDT and CDR2 FYEKMQ come from the germline V gene (reference sequence). The chain has TRBV13 and TRBJ2-1; D is ambiguous. This sequence originates from a man aged 45-65 years with acute or convalescent COVID-19. Sequencing input: peripheral blood. CDR3 bases: TGTGCCAGCAGCTTAGAGAGCTACAATGAGCAGTTCTTC. Translating gives CASSLESYNEQFF.